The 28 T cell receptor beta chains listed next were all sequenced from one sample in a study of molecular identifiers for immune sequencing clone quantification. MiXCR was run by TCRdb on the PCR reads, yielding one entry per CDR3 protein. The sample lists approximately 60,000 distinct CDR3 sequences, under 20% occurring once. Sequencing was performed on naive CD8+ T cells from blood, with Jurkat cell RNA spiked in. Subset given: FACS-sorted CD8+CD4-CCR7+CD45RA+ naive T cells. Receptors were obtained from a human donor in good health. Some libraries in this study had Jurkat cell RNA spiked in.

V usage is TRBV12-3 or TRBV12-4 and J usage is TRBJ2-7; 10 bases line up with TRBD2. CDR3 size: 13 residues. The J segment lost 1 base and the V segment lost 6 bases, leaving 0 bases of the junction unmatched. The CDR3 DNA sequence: TGTGCCAGCAGACTAGCGGGGTCCTACGAGCAGTACTTC. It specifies CASRLAGSYEQYF.

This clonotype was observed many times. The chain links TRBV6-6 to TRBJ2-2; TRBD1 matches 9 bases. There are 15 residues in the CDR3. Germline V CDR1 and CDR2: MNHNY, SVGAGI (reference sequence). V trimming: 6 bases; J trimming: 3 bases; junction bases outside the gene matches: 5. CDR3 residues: CASRRDREDTGELFF. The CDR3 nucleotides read TGTGCCAGCAGGCGGGACAGGGAGGACACCGGGGAGCTGTTTTTT.

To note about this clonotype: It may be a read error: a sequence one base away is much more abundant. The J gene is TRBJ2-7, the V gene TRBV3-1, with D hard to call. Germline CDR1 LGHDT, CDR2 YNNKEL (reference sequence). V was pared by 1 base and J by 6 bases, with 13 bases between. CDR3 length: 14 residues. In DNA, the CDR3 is TGTGCCAGCAGCCAAGCCGCGCAAACGGGCGAGCAGTACTTC. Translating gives CASSQAAQTGEQYF.

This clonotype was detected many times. Here the CDR3 reads CASSQGTTSGRLTDTQYF. CDR3 nucleotide sequence: TGTGCCAGCAGCCAAGGGACCACTAGCGGGAGATTAACAGATACGCAGTATTTT. The chain joins TRBV14 to TRBJ2-3, with 11 bases identical to TRBD2. This CDR3 spans 18 amino acids. With 1 base clipped from V and 3 bases from J, the junction kept 9 bases outside the gene matches. The germline CDR1 and CDR2 sequences are SGHDN and FVKESK.

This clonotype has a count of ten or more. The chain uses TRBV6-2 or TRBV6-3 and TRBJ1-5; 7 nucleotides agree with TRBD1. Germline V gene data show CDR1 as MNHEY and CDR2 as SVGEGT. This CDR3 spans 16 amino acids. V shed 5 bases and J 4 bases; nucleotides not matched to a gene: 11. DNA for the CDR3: TGTGCCAGCAGTACCACGGAGACAGGGACAAATCAGCCCCAGCATTTT. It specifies CASSTTETGTNQPQHF.

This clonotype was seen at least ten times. This CDR3 is CATSESGVQYTGELFF. CDR3 DNA sequence: TGTGCCACCAGTGAATCGGGAGTTCAGTACACCGGGGAGCTGTTTTTT. This rearrangement joins TRBV24-1 to TRBJ2-2, with a weak D call TRBD2 (6 bases). CDR1 is KGHDR, CDR2 SFDVKD, per germline. V lost 4 bases, J lost 3 bases, and 14 bases lay in between. The CDR3 is made up of 16 amino acids.

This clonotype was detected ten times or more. CDR3 loop: CASSQDRSDVDYEQYF. The DNA of the CDR3 is TGTGCCAGCAGCCAAGATAGGTCGGACGTCGACTACGAGCAGTACTTC. This chain uses TRBV14 with TRBJ2-7; no definite D call. The CDR3 is 16 residues long. Germline CDR1 reads SGHDN; CDR2 reads FVKESK. The V end was cut by 0 bases, the J end by 3 bases, with 15 bases between.

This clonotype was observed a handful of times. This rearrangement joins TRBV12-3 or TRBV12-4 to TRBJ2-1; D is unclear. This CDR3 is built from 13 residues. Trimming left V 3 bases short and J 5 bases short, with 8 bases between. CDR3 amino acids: CASSFMANNEQFF. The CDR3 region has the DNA TGTGCCAGCAGTTTTATGGCTAACAATGAGCAGTTCTTC.

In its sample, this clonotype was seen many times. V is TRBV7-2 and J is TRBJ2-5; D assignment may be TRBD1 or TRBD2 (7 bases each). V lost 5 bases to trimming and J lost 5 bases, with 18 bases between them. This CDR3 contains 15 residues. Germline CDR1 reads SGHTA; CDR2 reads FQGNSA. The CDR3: CASSLDGLGGETQYF. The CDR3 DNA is TGTGCCAGCAGCCTCGACGGACTAGGGGGCGAGACCCAGTACTTC.

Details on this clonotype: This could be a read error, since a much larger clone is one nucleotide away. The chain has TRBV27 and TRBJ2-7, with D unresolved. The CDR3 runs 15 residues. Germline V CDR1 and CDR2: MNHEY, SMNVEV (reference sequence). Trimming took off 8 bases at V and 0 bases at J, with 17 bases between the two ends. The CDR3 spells CASGLLSAPSYEQYF. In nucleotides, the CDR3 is TGTGCCAGCGGTCTTCTAAGCGCCCCCTCCTACGAGCAGTACTTC.

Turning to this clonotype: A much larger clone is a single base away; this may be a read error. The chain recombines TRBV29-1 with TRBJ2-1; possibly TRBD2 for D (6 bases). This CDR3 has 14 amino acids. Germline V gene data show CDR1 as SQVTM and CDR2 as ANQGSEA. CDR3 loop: CSVEGGVGYNEQSF. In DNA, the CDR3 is TGCAGCGTTGAGGGGGGAGTGGGTTACAATGAGCAGTCCTTC.

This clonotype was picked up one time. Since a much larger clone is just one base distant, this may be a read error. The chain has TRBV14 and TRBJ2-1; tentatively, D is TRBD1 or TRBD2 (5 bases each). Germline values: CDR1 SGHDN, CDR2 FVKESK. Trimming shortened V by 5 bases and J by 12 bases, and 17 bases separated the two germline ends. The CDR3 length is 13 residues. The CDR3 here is CASSYGAPAGQFF. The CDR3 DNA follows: TGTGCCAGCAGCTACGGGGCGCCAGCTGGGCAGTTCTTC.

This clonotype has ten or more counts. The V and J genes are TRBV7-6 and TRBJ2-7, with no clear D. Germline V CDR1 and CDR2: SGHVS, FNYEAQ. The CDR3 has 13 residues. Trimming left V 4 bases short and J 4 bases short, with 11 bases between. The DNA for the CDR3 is TGTGCCAGCAGCTCCCACATTGGGTACGAGCAGTACTTC. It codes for CASSSHIGYEQYF. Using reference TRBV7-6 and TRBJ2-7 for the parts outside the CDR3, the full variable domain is GAGVSQSPRYKVTKRGQDVALRCDPISGHVSLYWYRQALGQGPEFLTYFNYEAQQDKSGLPNDRFSAERPEGSISTLTIQRTEQRDSAMYRCASSSHIGYEQYFGPGTRLTVT.

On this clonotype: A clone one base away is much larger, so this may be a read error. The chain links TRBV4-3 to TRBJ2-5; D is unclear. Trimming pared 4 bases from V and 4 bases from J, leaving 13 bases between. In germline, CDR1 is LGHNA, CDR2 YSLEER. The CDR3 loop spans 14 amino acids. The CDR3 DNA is TGCGCCAGCAGCCGACGGGCCCCAGGAGAGACCCAGTACTTC. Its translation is CASSRRAPGETQYF.

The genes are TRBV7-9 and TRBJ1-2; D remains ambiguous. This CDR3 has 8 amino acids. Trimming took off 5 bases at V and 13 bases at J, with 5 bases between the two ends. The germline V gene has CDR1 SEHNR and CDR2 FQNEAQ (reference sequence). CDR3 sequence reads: CASSPLTF. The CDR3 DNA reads TGTGCCAGCAGCCCACTCACCTTC.

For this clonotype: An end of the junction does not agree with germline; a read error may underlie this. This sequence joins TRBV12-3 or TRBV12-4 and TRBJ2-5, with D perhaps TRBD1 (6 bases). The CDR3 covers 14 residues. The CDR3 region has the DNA TGTGCCAGCAGTAAGACAGGCACACAAGGGACCCAGTACTTC. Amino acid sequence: CASSKTGTQGTQYF.

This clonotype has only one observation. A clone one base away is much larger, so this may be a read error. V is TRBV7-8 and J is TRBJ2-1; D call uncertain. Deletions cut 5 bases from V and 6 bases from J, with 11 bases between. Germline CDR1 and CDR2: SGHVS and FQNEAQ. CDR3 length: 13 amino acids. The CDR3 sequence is CASSPSVCNEQFF. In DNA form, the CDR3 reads TGTGCCAGCAGCCCTTCGGTTTGCAATGAGCAGTTCTTC.

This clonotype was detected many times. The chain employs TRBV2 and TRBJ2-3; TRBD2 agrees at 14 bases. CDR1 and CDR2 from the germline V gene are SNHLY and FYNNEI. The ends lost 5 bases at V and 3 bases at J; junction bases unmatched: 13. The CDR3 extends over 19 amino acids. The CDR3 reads CASSQEVRLAGGPTDTQYF. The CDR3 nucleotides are TGTGCCAGCAGTCAGGAGGTCCGACTAGCGGGAGGGCCGACAGATACGCAGTATTTT.

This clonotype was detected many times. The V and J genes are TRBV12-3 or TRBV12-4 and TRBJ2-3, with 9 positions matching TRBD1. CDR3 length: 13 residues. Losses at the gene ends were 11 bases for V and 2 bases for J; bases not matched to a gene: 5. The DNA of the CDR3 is TGTGCCGTGGGGGACAGGGTCACAGATACGCAGTATTTT. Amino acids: CAVGDRVTDTQYF.

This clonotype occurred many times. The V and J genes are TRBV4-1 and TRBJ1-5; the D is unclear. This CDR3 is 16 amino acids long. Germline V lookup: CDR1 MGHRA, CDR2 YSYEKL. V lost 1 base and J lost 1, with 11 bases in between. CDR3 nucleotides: TGCGCCAGCAGCCAAGTGCAGACAATGAGCAATCAGCCCCAGCATTTT. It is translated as CASSQVQTMSNQPQHF.

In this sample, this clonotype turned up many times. The CDR3 loop reads CSVEEASGSYEQYF. CDR3 nucleotides: TGCAGCGTTGAAGAGGCTAGCGGGAGCTACGAGCAGTACTTC. This chain uses TRBV29-1 with TRBJ2-7; the match to TRBD2 covers 10 bases. Germline V gene lookup returns CDR1 SQVTM and CDR2 ANQGSEA. The CDR3 covers 14 residues. V shed 0 bases, J shed 3 bases, and the junction held 2 bases outside the gene matches.

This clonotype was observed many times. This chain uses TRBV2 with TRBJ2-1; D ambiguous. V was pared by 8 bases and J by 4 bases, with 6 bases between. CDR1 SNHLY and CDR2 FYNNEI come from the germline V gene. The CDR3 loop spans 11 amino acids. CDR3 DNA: TGTGCCAGCCACCTTTACAATGAGCAGTTCTTC. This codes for CASHLYNEQFF.

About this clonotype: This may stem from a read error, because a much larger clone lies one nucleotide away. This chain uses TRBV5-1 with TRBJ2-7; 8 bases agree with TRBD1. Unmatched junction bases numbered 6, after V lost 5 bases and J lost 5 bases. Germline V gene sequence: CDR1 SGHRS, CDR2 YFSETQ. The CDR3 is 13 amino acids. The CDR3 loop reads CASRGQGIHEQYF. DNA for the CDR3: TGCGCCAGCAGAGGACAGGGAATCCACGAGCAGTACTTC.

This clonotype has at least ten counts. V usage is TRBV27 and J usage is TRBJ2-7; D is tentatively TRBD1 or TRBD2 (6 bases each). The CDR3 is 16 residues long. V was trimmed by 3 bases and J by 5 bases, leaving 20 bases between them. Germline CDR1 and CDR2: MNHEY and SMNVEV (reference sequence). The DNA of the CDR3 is TGTGCCAGCAGTTTTATCCGCTCGGGGGCGGCGGACGAGCAGTACTTC. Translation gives CASSFIRSGAADEQYF.

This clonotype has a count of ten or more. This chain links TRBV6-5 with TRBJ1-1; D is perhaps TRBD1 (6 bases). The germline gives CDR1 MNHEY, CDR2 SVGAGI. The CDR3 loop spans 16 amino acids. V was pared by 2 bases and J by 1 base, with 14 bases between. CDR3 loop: CASSYNSGAGNTEAFF. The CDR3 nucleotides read TGTGCCAGCAGTTACAATTCAGGGGCAGGGAACACTGAAGCTTTCTTT.

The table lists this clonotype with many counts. This chain's CDR3 is CASSGIRGERDFDTQYF. The CDR3 DNA is TGTGCCAGCAGCGGGATCCGCGGGGAGCGGGATTTTGATACGCAGTATTTT. The rearrangement uses TRBV7-9 and TRBJ2-3, with 7 bases matching TRBD2. Germline values: CDR1 SEHNR, CDR2 FQNEAQ (reference sequence). Germline trimming cut 5 bases from V and 6 bases from J; bases unmatched to any gene: 17. The CDR3 spans 17 residues.

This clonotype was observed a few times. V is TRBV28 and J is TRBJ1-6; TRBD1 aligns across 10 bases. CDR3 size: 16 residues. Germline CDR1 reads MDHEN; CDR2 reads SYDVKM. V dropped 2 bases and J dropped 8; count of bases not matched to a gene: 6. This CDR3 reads CASSLLTGTGDSPLHF. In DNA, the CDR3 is TGTGCCAGCAGTTTACTAACCGGGACAGGGGATTCACCCCTCCACTTT.

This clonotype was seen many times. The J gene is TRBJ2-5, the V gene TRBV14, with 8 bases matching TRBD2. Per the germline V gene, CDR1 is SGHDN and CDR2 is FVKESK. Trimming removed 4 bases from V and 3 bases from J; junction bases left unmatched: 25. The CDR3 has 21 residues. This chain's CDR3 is CASSPFTPWREEGWTEETQYF. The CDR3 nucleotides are TGTGCCAGCAGCCCCTTTACCCCCTGGCGGGAGGAAGGATGGACCGAAGAGACCCAGTACTTC.